One T cell receptor (beta chain) is described in this entry. Its antigen is currently not known. One base away there is no much larger clone; base qualities are not given. The CDR3, from cysteine to phenylalanine, totals 11 residues. The read is trimmed to its CDR3 DNA, 33 bases read in frame from base 1. V drops 6 bases and J drops 4 bases, leaving 5 bases in between. The germline V gene specifies SNHLY as CDR1 and FYNNEI as CDR2. The donors were 40 or so Caucasian individuals from Russia, aged roughly 6 to 100 years, who were systemically healthy. Roughly 9.5 milliliters of peripheral blood were drawn from each donor into EDTA-treated Vacutainer tubes. Ficoll-Paque density-gradient centrifugation was used to isolate PBMCs, with at least 6.5 million per sample. Total RNA was extracted from PBMCs with Trizol reagent, with at least 5.5 micrograms obtained per sample. For every donor, flow cytometry on a PBMC aliquot measured the percentage of naive CD45RAhigh/CD27high T cells.

The record originates from a study of blood T cells in healthy people across ages (dated by TCRdb to between 2015 and 2016). Broadly, across the study: In model experiments, template switching captured roughly one uniquely barcoded TCR beta cDNA molecule for every two T cells. The study measured age-related changes in TCR beta repertoire diversity using deep sequencing normalized with unique cDNA molecular identifiers. Donors were grouped into four age groups: young (average 16 years), middle-aged (39), aged (roughly 67) and long-lived (around 82). To avoid experimental bias, donors of different ages were randomly spread across the sequencing lanes. Using the same blood draw, the study looked at two additional independent replicas of 1 million unique cDNA reads for two donors, one aged 18 to 30 and the other aged 80 or older. Study-wide findings and limitations: As age increased, observed TCR beta diversity per million T cells dropped in a roughly linear way, and a significant reduction was already evident by age about 40. Compared with the aged group, the long-lived group had more naive CD4+ T cells, fewer expanded clones and increased TCR diversity, a pattern suggesting age selection. Since profiling was done on bulk unsorted PBMCs, naive and antigen-experienced compartments could not be conclusively compared. Estimates of total diversity from one million sequenced T cells were regarded as lower bounds and underestimates. The CMV infection status of donors was not known, potentially confounding age-related changes in expanded clonotypes. Observed TCR beta diversity correlated strongly with the percentage of naive T cells measured by flow cytometry.

The method behind the library was 5' RACE. TCRdb records Illumina HiSeq 2500 as the sequencer. The second PCR ran for about 6 to 12 cycles and used a J-beta primer mix along with a sample-barcoded 5' primer. Each TCR beta cDNA molecule received a unique molecular identifier from a template-switch 5' adaptor carrying 12 random nucleotides. Each sample yielded at least 3 million CDR3-containing paired-end reads. The Mint cDNA synthesis kit, primed by a TRBC-specific oligonucleotide, was used to synthesize first-strand cDNA from all RNA. Following uracil-DNA glycosylase treatment, all cDNA underwent a first 18-cycle PCR with the universal primers M1SS and BC2_uni_R. As for how the authors treated the data: Normalization of each sample was performed by random selection of 1 million high-quality reads, each carrying a distinct molecular identifier. Instead of being binned into consensus sequences, reads with shared molecular identifiers were discarded. MiTCR, with a Q25 quality threshold and the strictest error-elimination algorithm, was used for CDR3 identification, clonotype clustering and error correction. A nonparametric unseen species model with Euler transformation was used to estimate a lower bound on total TCR beta diversity. TCRdb's own reprocessing of the public reads used fastp at Q25 and MiXCR and kept productive beta chains. For every CDR3 protein sequence, its rows merge into one entry that carries the most common genes and DNA. What appears here as the V and J calls and clone size reflects TCRdb's work, not the paper's. The sample yields roughly 680,000 distinct CDR3 sequences; over 45% were counted once. Under 35% of the sample belongs to the ten largest clones.

In this chain, TRBV2 is recombined with TRBJ2-3; the D segment cannot be called with confidence. The source is a woman aged 60-70 years in good health. What was sequenced was blood. The DNA sequence is as follows: TGTGCCAGCAGAATAGCAGATACGCAGTATTTT. Translated, this is CASRIADTQYF.